What follows are 9 T cell receptor beta chains derived from one specimen sequenced in a study of T cell repertoires in cytomegalovirus infection. TCRdb processed the reads anew with MiXCR; each CDR3 protein has one entry. The data hold 560,000 or so distinct CDR3 sequences, with 16% observed a single time. The sequenced material came from CD8+ T cells from PBMCs. These TCRs come from a human donor in good health (CMV status not recorded). Some clones in this sample may be carry-over from other donors' samples.

This rearrangement joins TRBV4-1 to TRBJ2-1; TRBD2 matches 11 bases. The V segment lost 0 bases and the J segment 4 bases; nucleotides outside the gene matches: 5. The CDR3 runs 17 residues. The V gene's germline CDR1 is MGHRA and CDR2 YSYEKL. The CDR3 region has the DNA TGCGCCAGCAGCCAAGATTTAGCGGGAGGGGGTTACAATGAGCAGTTCTTC. Its protein is CASSQDLAGGGYNEQFF.

For this clonotype: The junction does not match germline at one end; this may be a read error. V gene TRBV5-1 combines with J gene TRBJ2-1; TRBD1 might be the D (6 bases). CDR1 and CDR2 (germline): SGHRS, YFSETQ. This CDR3 comprises 15 residues. The CDR3 DNA sequence: TGCGCCAGCAGCCAGGATGGGGGCGGGCACAATGAGCAGGTCTTC. As protein: CASSQDGGGHNEQVF.

This clonotype occurred many times. V gene TRBV28 combines with J gene TRBJ1-5; D is unresolved. Germline loops: CDR1 MDHEN, CDR2 SYDVKM. The CDR3 runs 16 residues. The V gene lost 7 bases and the J gene lost 1 base, with 17 bases spanning the gap. The DNA for the CDR3 is TGTGCCAGCACCCAGGCCCCTCACGGGAGCAATCAGCCCCAGCATTTT. Residues: CASTQAPHGSNQPQHF.

The rearrangement links TRBV29-1 to TRBJ2-1; the match to TRBD2 covers 9 bases. Germline CDR1 SQVTM, CDR2 ANQGSEA. Unmatched junction bases numbered 8, after V lost 3 bases and J lost 5 bases. This CDR3 has 15 residues. The DNA of the CDR3 is TGCAGCGTTGAGCCTAGCGGGGCGATGAACAATGAGCAGTTCTTC. Its protein is CSVEPSGAMNNEQFF.

This clonotype was picked up many times. This chain links TRBV7-8 with TRBJ2-7; 7 nucleotides align to TRBD2. Germline V lookup: CDR1 SGHVS, CDR2 FQNEAQ. Unmatched junction bases numbered 12, after V lost 3 bases and J lost 7 bases. CDR3 size: 15 residues. The CDR3 loop reads CASSFAGTREEEQYF. The CDR3, as DNA: TGTGCCAGCAGCTTTGCCGGGACCCGGGAGGAAGAGCAGTACTTC.

This rearrangement joins TRBV27 to TRBJ2-7, with D perhaps given as TRBD1 or TRBD2 (5 bases each). Trimming removed 5 bases at V and 3 bases at J, with 29 bases between. The CDR3 runs 19 residues. CDR1 is MNHEY and CDR2 is SMNVEV in the germline V gene (reference sequence). The CDR3 sequence is CASSPLSGLQRGKFYEQYF. For the CDR3, the DNA is TGTGCCAGCAGTCCCTTATCGGGTCTCCAGAGGGGTAAGTTCTACGAGCAGTACTTC.

The CDR3 loop is CASSGLGGTGELFF. The CDR3 DNA reads TGTGCCAGCAGTGGTCTGGGGGGGACCGGGGAGCTGTTTTTT. The genes are TRBV2 and TRBJ2-2; 7 bases map to TRBD2. CDR1 SNHLY and CDR2 FYNNEI come from the germline V gene. The CDR3 has 14 residues. V trimming: 4 bases; J trimming: 5 bases; junction bases outside the gene matches: 4.

There are many counts of this clonotype. J is TRBJ1-5 and V is TRBV5-1; no clear D gene. Trimming took off 4 bases at V and 0 bases at J, with 11 bases between the two ends. The germline V gene encodes CDR1 SGHRS and CDR2 YFSETQ. This CDR3 is built from 15 residues. In nucleotides, the CDR3 is TGCGCCAGCAGCCGCGGAGAAAATAGCAATCAGCCCCAGCATTTT. Translation gives CASSRGENSNQPQHF.

This clonotype was seen only a few times. V is TRBV28 and J is TRBJ2-7, with D perhaps being TRBD1 or TRBD2 (5 bases each). Germline V gives CDR1 MDHEN, CDR2 SYDVKM. The CDR3 spans 15 residues. Trimming removed 7 bases from V and 0 bases from J, with 16 bases in between. In nucleotides, the CDR3 is TGTGCCAGCACCTGGGGGATCCGAAACTCCTACGAGCAGTACTTC. Residues: CASTWGIRNSYEQYF.